These T cell receptor beta chains were read from a single sample in a study of shared clonotypes between healthy human individuals. Sequencing was performed with immunoSEQ multiplex PCR; in TCRdb, only in-frame clones are kept and a portion is missing. The sample has under 650,000 clones; 95% to 97% are singletons. Specimen: naive CD4+ T cells sorted from blood. The receptors originated from a woman under 40 in good health. Both conserved end residues are part of each CDR3. Fields, in order: clone size, V gene, CDR3 length, J gene, D gene, CDR3 protein, CDR3 DNA. D genes are given only for firm matches. Clone size is stated in some rows and not others, as once, few, many or a class when expanded.

>.|TRBV7-3|15|TRBJ2-5|.
CASSLNSGAQETQYF
TGTGCCAGCAGCCTAAACTCGGGTGCCCAAGAGACCCAGTACTTC
>once|TRBV6-6|14|TRBJ2-7|.
CASSYSGSSYEQYF
TGTGCCAGCAGTTACTCCGGAAGCTCCTACGAGCAGTACTTC
>.|TRBV11-2|14|TRBJ2-1|.
CASSPSGSYNEQFF
TGTGCCAGCAGCCCCTCAGGATCCTACAATGAGCAGTTCTTC
>.|TRBV7-8|16|TRBJ2-3|.
CASSLAVQGLTDTQYF
TGTGCCAGCAGCTTAGCGGTGCAGGGCTTAACAGATACGCAGTATTTT
>.|TRBV7-9|13|TRBJ2-7|.
CASSFRGIGEQYF
TGTGCCAGCAGCTTTAGGGGCATTGGGGAGCAGTACTTC
>.|TRBV6-1|16|TRBJ2-7|TRBD2
CASSDRRTREGYEQYF
TGTGCCAGCAGTGACAGGAGGACACGGGAGGGCTACGAGCAGTACTTC
>.|TRBV19|14|TRBJ1-1|.
CASKRGDMNTEAFF
TGTGCCAGTAAAAGGGGGGACATGAACACTGAAGCTTTCTTT
>.|TRBV7-8|16|TRBJ1-5|.
CASSRSTDTRDQPQHF
TGTGCCAGCAGCCGATCCACCGACACCCGGGATCAGCCCCAGCATTTT
>.|TRBV11-2|17|TRBJ2-7|.
CASTPVRQRRNAYEQYF
TGTGCCAGCACCCCGGTGAGGCAGCGGCGAAACGCCTACGAGCAGTACTTC
>.|TRBV5-4|14|TRBJ2-7|TRBD1
CASSSGQGSYEQYF
TGTGCCAGCAGCTCGGGACAGGGCTCCTACGAGCAGTACTTC
>.|TRBV27|15|TRBJ1-6|.
CASSLWGITGSPLHF
TGTGCCAGCAGTTTATGGGGAATCACGGGTTCACCCCTCCACTTT
>.|TRBV28|16|TRBJ1-5|TRBD1
CASVRRGTGSVQPQHF
TGTGCCAGCGTACGTCGAGGGACAGGGTCAGTGCAGCCCCAGCATTTT
>.|TRBV5-1|14|TRBJ1-2|.
CASSLVEESRGYTF
TGCGCCAGCAGCTTGGTAGAGGAAAGTAGAGGCTACACCTTC
>.|TRBV2|15|TRBJ2-1|TRBD2
CASSEGLAGVREQFF
TGTGCCAGCAGTGAGGGACTAGCGGGAGTTAGAGAGCAGTTCTTC
>.|TRBV14|15|TRBJ2-3|.
CASSRDTDWADTQYF
TGTGCCAGCAGCCGGGATACTGACTGGGCAGATACGCAGTATTTT
>.|TRBV18|14|TRBJ2-5|.
CASSLAGVQETQYF
TGTGCCAGCTCACTAGCAGGGGTCCAAGAGACCCAGTACTTC